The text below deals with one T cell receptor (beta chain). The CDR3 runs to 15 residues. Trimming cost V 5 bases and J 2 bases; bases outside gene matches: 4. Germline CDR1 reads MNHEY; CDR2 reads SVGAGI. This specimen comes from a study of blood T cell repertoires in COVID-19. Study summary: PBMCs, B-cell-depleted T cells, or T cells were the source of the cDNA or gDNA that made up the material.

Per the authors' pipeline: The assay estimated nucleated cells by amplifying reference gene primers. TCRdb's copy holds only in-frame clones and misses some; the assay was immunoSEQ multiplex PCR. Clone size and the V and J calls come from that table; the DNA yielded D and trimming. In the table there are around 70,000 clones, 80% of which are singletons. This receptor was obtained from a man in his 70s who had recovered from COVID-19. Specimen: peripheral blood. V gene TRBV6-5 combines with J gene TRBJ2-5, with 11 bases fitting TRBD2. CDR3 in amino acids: CASSNRLAGQETQYF. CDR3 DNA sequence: TGTGCCAGCAGTAACCGACTAGCGGGGCAAGAGACCCAGTACTTC.